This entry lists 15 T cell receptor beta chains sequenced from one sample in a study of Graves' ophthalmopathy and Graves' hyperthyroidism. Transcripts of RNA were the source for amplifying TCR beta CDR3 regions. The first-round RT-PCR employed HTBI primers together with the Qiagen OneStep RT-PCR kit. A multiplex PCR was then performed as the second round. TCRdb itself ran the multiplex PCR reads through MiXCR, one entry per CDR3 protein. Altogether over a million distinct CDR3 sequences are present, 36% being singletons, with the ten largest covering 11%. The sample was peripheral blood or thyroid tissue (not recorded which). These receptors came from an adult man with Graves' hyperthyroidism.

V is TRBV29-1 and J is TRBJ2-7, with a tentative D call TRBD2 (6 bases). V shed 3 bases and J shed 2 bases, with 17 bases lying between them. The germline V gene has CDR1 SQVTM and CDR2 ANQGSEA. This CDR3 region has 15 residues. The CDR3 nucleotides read TGCAGCGTTGACGGTGGAGGGCGCGGCACCTACGAGCAGTACTTC. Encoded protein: CSVDGGGRGTYEQYF.

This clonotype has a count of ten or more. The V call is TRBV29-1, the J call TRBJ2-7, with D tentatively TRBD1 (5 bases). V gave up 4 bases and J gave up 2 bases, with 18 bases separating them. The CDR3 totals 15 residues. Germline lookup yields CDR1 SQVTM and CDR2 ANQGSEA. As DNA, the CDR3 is TGCAGCGTTGCCGCGCCCAGGGAAACAACCTACGAGCAGTACTTC. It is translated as CSVAAPRETTYEQYF.

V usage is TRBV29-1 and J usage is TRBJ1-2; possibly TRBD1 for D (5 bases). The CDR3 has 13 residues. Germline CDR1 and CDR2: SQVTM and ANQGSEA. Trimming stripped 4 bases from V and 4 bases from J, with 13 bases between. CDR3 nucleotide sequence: TGCAGCGTTGTCGGGGGGGGTATCTATGGCTACACCTTC. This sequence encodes CSVVGGGIYGYTF.

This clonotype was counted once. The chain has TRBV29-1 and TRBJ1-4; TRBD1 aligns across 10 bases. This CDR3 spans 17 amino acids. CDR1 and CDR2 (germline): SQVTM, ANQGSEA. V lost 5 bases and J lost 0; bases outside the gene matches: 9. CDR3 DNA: TGCAGCGTTTCCCGGGACAGGGGCTATGCAACTAATGAAAAACTGTTTTTT. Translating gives CSVSRDRGYATNEKLFF.

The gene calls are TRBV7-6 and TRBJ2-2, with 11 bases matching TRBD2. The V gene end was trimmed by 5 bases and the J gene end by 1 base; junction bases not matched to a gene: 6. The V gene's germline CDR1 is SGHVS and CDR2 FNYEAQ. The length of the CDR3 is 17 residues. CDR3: CASSAPGLAVNTGELFF. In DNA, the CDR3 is TGTGCCAGCAGCGCACCGGGACTAGCGGTGAACACCGGGGAGCTGTTTTTT.

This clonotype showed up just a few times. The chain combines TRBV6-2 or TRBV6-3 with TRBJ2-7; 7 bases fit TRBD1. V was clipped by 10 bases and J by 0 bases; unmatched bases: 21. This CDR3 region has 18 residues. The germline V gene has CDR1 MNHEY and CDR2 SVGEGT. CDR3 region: CATESEPMTGTNSYEQYF. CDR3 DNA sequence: TGTGCCACCGAATCCGAGCCCATGACAGGGACGAACTCCTACGAGCAGTACTTC.

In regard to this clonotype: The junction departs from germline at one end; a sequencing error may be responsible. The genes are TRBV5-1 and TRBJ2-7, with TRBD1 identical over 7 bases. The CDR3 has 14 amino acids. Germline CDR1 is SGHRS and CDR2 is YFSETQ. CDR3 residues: CARSPGQLSYEQYF. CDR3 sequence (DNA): TGCGCCCGCAGCCCGGGACAGCTCTCCTACGAGCAGTACTTC.

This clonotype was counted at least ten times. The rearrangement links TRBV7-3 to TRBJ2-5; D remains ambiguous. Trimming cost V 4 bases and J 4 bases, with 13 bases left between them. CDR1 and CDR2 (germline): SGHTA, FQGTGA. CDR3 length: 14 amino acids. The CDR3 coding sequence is TGTGCCAGCAGCTCGGGCCATCTCGGAGAGACCCAGTACTTC. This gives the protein CASSSGHLGETQYF.

In DNA form, the CDR3 reads TGTGCCAGTAGCTTCACCCGGGACAGGGTCTACGAGCAGTACTTC. Protein product: CASSFTRDRVYEQYF. V usage is TRBV19 and J usage is TRBJ2-7; TRBD1 matches at 9 bases. The length of the CDR3 is 15 residues. V shed 6 bases, J shed 3 bases, and the junction held 9 bases outside the gene matches. Germline V gene lookup returns CDR1 LNHDA and CDR2 SQIVND (reference sequence).

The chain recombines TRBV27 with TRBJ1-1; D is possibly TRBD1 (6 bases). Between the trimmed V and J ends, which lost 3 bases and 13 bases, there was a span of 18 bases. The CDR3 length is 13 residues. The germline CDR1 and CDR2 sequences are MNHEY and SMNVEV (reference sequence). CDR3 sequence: CASSFPGRTEVFF. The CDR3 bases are TGTGCCAGCAGTTTCCCGGGACGGACAGAGGTTTTCTTT.

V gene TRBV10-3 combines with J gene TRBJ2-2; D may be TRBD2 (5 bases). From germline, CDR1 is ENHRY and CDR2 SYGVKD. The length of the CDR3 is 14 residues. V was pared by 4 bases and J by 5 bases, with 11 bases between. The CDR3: CAISAGVATGELFF. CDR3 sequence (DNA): TGTGCCATCAGTGCCGGGGTTGCGACCGGGGAGCTGTTTTTT.

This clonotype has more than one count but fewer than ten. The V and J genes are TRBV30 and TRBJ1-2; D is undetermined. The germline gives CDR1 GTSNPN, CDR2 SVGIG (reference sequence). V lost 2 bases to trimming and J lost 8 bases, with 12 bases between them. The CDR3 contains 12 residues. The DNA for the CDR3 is TGTGCCTGGAGTCCCGGATCGGGCGGCTACACCTTC. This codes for CAWSPGSGGYTF.

CDR3 sequence (DNA): TGCAGTGTGGGTAAGGGACAGGGGGCTGACGAGCAGTACTTC. Protein product: CSVGKGQGADEQYF. The chain is built from TRBV20-1 and TRBJ2-7; 12 bases are a match to TRBD1. V dropped 7 bases and J dropped 5; count of bases not matched to a gene: 9. Per the germline V gene, CDR1 is DFQATT and CDR2 is SNEGSKA (reference sequence). The CDR3 has 14 residues.

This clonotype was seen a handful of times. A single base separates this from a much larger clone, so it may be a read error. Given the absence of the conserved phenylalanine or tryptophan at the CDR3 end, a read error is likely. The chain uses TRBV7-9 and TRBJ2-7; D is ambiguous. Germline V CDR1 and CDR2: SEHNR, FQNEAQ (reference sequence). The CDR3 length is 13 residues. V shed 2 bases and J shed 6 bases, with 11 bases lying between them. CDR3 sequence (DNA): TGTGCCAGCAGCTTATATCTCCTCCGCGAGCAGTACCTC. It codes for CASSLYLLREQYL.

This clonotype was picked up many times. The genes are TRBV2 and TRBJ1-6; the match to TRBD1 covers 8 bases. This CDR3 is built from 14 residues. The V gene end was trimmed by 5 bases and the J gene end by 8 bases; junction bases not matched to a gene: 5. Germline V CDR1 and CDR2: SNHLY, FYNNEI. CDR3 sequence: CASSPTGGHSPLHF. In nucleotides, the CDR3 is TGTGCCAGCAGTCCTACAGGGGGTCATTCACCCCTCCACTTT.